The 15 T cell receptor beta chains below were found in one sample sequenced in a study of siplizumab effects on memory and regulatory T cells. Generated by immunoSEQ multiplex PCR, the TCRdb table keeps only in-frame clones and is missing some. The sample consists of just under 85,000 clones, roughly 86% of them appearing once. Sequencing was carried out using Tregs sorted from blood. The receptor source for this set is a human donor in good health.

The CDR3 DNA reads as TGTGCCAGCAGTCAAACCACCAGTAACTCACCCCTCCACTTT. This translates into CASSQTTSNSPLHF. V gene TRBV28 combines with J gene TRBJ1-6; D not certain. Per germline, CDR1 MDHEN and CDR2 SYDVKM. The CDR3 consists of 14 residues. V lost 5 bases and J lost 10, with 15 bases in between.

The chain links TRBV5-1 to TRBJ1-6; weak D call: TRBD1 (6 bases). V shed 1 base and J shed 0 bases, with 11 bases lying between them. Germline lookup yields CDR1 SGHRS and CDR2 YFSETQ. This CDR3 has 17 amino acids. CDR3: CASSLPPGASYNSPLHF. CDR3 DNA sequence: TGCGCCAGCAGCTTGCCTCCAGGGGCCTCCTATAATTCACCCCTCCACTTT.

The chain couples TRBV5-1 to TRBJ1-1, with 8 bases identical to TRBD1. The CDR3 covers 14 residues. Losses at the gene ends were 4 bases for V and 5 bases for J; bases not matched to a gene: 7. Per germline, CDR1 SGHRS and CDR2 YFSETQ. The CDR3 region is CASSPATGGTEAFF. CDR3 DNA sequence: TGCGCCAGCAGCCCGGCCACAGGGGGTACTGAAGCTTTCTTT.

The chain joins TRBV6-5 to TRBJ2-3; TRBD2 matches at 7 bases. The CDR3 covers 15 residues. Germline CDR1 and CDR2: MNHEY and SVGAGI. V shed 2 bases and J 4 bases; nucleotides not matched to a gene: 6. The CDR3 loop is CASSYPGGGSDTQYF. As DNA, the CDR3 is TGTGCCAGCAGTTACCCGGGCGGGGGATCAGATACGCAGTATTTT.

The gene calls are TRBV7-9 and TRBJ2-7, with a weak D call TRBD2 (5 bases). CDR1 SEHNR and CDR2 FQNEAQ come from the germline V gene (reference sequence). The CDR3 contains 14 residues. Between the trimmed V and J ends, which lost 0 bases and 0 bases, there was a span of 6 bases. CDR3: CASSLAAGSYEQYF. CDR3 DNA sequence: TGTGCCAGCAGCTTAGCCGCGGGCTCCTACGAGCAGTACTTC.

The chain couples TRBV9 to TRBJ1-3; D is unresolved. Per the germline V gene, CDR1 is SGDLS and CDR2 is YYNGEE. The CDR3 runs 15 residues. Trimming pared 7 bases from V and 0 bases from J, leaving 14 bases between. CDR3 residues: CASSPRPSSGNTIYF. The CDR3 nucleotides are TGTGCCAGCTCTCCCCGCCCCAGCTCTGGAAACACCATATATTTT.

The chain recombines TRBV29-1 with TRBJ1-2; D is unclear. The V gene lost 4 bases and the J gene lost 12 bases, with 6 bases spanning the gap. The germline V gene has CDR1 SQVTM and CDR2 ANQGSEA. The CDR3 covers 8 residues. In DNA, the CDR3 is TGCAGCGTTGGGATGAACACCTTC. Translated, it gives CSVGMNTF.

The rearrangement uses TRBV5-1 and TRBJ2-5, with 7 nucleotides matching TRBD2. From germline, CDR1 is SGHRS and CDR2 YFSETQ. CDR3 size: 13 residues. The V and J ends lost 6 bases and 2 bases, in that order; junction bases with no gene match: 4. The CDR3 sequence is CASNPGGQETQYF. As DNA, the CDR3 is TGCGCCAGCAACCCGGGGGGACAAGAGACCCAGTACTTC.

The chain couples TRBV7-2 to TRBJ1-3, with unresolved D. The CDR3 is 16 residues long. Germline V gene lookup returns CDR1 SGHTA and CDR2 FQGNSA. Between the trimmed V and J ends, which lost 5 bases and 1 base, there was a span of 15 bases. DNA for the CDR3: TGTGCCAGCAGCACCTCCGGGATGGGTTCTGGAAACACCATATATTTT. It translates to CASSTSGMGSGNTIYF. The entire variable domain, with the rest obtained from reference TRBV7-2 and TRBJ1-3, is as follows: GAGVSQSPSNKVTEKGKDVELRCDPISGHTALYWYRQSLGQGLEFLIYFQGNSAPDKSGLPSDRFSAERTGGSVSTLTIQRTQQEDSAVYLCASSTSGMGSGNTIYFGEGSWLTVV.

V gene TRBV5-1 combines with J gene TRBJ1-1, with 9 bases that match TRBD1. The CDR3 has 18 amino acids. The junction had 18 bases not matched to a gene; V was cut back by 4 bases and J by 5 bases. CDR1 is SGHRS, CDR2 YFSETQ, per germline. The CDR3 here is CASSVAPDEQGAQTEAFF. The DNA for the CDR3 is TGCGCCAGCAGCGTGGCACCAGATGAACAGGGGGCGCAGACTGAAGCTTTCTTT.

The chain employs TRBV7-3 and TRBJ2-7, with TRBD2 matching over 11 bases. V shed 1 base and J 2 bases; nucleotides not matched to a gene: 4. Germline CDR1 reads SGHTA; CDR2 reads FQGTGA. The CDR3 loop spans 16 amino acids. This chain's CDR3 is CASSLSLAGGPYEQYF. CDR3 in DNA: TGTGCCAGCAGCTTAAGCCTAGCGGGGGGTCCCTACGAGCAGTACTTC.

This clone was found a few times. This rearrangement joins TRBV5-1 to TRBJ1-2; TRBD1 aligns across 7 bases. The CDR3 sequence is 14 residues long. CDR1 and CDR2 from the germline V gene are SGHRS and YFSETQ. The ends lost 4 bases at V and 7 bases at J; junction bases unmatched: 10. The CDR3: CASSVDRDMSGYTF. The DNA for the CDR3 is TGCGCCAGCAGCGTTGACAGGGACATGAGTGGCTACACCTTC.

This chain uses TRBV2 with TRBJ1-1, with D maybe TRBD1 (6 bases). The V end was cut by 6 bases, the J end by 4 bases, with 18 bases between. The germline V gene encodes CDR1 SNHLY and CDR2 FYNNEI. The CDR3 contains 15 residues. The CDR3 spells CASSQEGGVGTEAFF. In DNA form, the CDR3 reads TGTGCCAGCAGCCAAGAGGGGGGGGTCGGCACTGAAGCTTTCTTT.

This clone was seen more than once but under ten times. The chain joins TRBV6-1 to TRBJ2-7; 9 bases line up with TRBD1. Germline V CDR1 and CDR2: MNHNS, SASEGT. This CDR3 is built from 15 residues. With V trimmed by 5 bases and J by 3 bases, 8 bases remained unmatched. CDR3 nucleotide sequence: TGTGCCAGCAGTCCTTCCGGGACAGGGATCTACGAGCAGTACTTC. Translated, it gives CASSPSGTGIYEQYF.

The V gene is TRBV7-2, the J gene TRBJ2-3, with D hard to call. From germline, CDR1 is SGHTA and CDR2 FQGNSA. The CDR3 has 14 amino acids. V was cut by 4 bases and J by 0 bases, with 8 bases left in between. For the CDR3, the DNA is TGTGCCAGCAGCTCCAATCCCAGCACAGATACGCAGTATTTT. The encoded protein is CASSSNPSTDTQYF.